Each of the 21 T cell receptor beta chains below was sequenced from the same sample in a study of vaccination and CD4 T cells after COVID-19. An Oncomine TCR Beta short-read assay was used to sequence the DNA from cultured CD4+ T cells. Using its own MiXCR run on the PCR reads, TCRdb lists one record per CDR3 protein. The profile shows around 21,000 distinct CDR3 sequences, 56% of them singletons. The treatment here: roughly ten-day PBMC culture with coronavirus spike peptide pools or control peptides (ViraFEST assay). No antigens are known for them. Sequenced: CD4+ T cells from blood, cultured in vitro. Source of these receptors: a human donor who had recovered from COVID-19.

The chain's CDR3 is CASSGTGLGRETQYF. CDR3 in DNA: TGTGCCAGCAGTGGGACGGGACTCGGGCGAGAGACCCAGTACTTC. The chain joins TRBV6-2 or TRBV6-3 to TRBJ2-5, with a weak D call TRBD2 (6 bases). The CDR3 spans 15 residues. The ends were cut back, 5 bases at V and 4 bases at J, with 17 bases in the middle. Germline CDR1 MNHEY, CDR2 SVGEGT.

The chain employs TRBV11-2 and TRBJ1-2; 11 positions agree with TRBD1. Germline V gene data show CDR1 as SGHAT and CDR2 as FQNNGV. This CDR3 has 17 amino acids. The ends lost 7 bases at V and 4 bases at J; junction bases unmatched: 14. The CDR3 reads CASTLGDRGNSAYGYTF. The CDR3 DNA reads as TGTGCCAGCACCCTAGGGGACAGGGGGAACTCCGCCTATGGCTACACCTTC.

This clonotype was seen only a few times. In DNA, the CDR3 is TGCAGTGCCGAGAACCAGCCCGACACTGAAGCTTTCTTT. It encodes CSAENQPDTEAFF. The V gene is TRBV20-1, the J gene TRBJ1-1; D is ambiguous. Germline V gene sequence: CDR1 DFQATT, CDR2 SNEGSKA (reference sequence). Trimming took 6 bases from V and 3 from J, leaving 14 bases between them. The CDR3 is 13 residues long.

The sample holds a few counts of this clonotype. The gene calls are TRBV20-1 and TRBJ1-5; no firm D call. The ends were cut back, 1 base at V and 1 base at J, with 11 bases in the middle. The CDR3 is made up of 15 amino acids. Germline CDR1 is DFQATT and CDR2 is SNEGSKA (reference sequence). The CDR3 DNA reads as TGCAGTGCTAGAGCTACCGGAATGAGCAATCAGCCCCAGCATTTT. Protein sequence: CSARATGMSNQPQHF.

The J gene is TRBJ1-1, the V gene TRBV14, with D unresolved. The CDR3 extends over 14 amino acids. Between the trimmed V and J ends, which lost 4 bases and 1 base, there was a span of 10 bases. Germline V gene lookup returns CDR1 SGHDN and CDR2 FVKESK. The CDR3 region has the DNA TGTGCCAGCAGCCGGTGGGCAGGGAACACTGAAGCTTTCTTT. It specifies CASSRWAGNTEAFF.

The genes are TRBV2 and TRBJ1-1; possibly TRBD1 for D (5 bases). Trimming left V 6 bases short and J 8 bases short, with 16 bases between. The CDR3 runs 13 residues. Germline loops: CDR1 SNHLY, CDR2 FYNNEI. CDR3 sequence: CASRIRAEGEAFF. CDR3 DNA: TGTGCCAGCAGGATAAGGGCCGAGGGGGAAGCTTTCTTT.

This clonotype occurred once. V is TRBV12-3 or TRBV12-4 and J is TRBJ1-5, with D perhaps matching TRBD1 (5 bases). The CDR3 totals 15 residues. The V end lost 6 bases, the J end lost 3 bases, and 15 bases lay between the germline ends. The chain's CDR3 is CASSVSGGLNQPQHF. CDR3 in DNA: TGTGCCAGCAGCGTGTCGGGGGGTCTCAATCAGCCCCAGCATTTT.

The chain joins TRBV12-3 or TRBV12-4 to TRBJ1-2; tentatively, D is TRBD1 (6 bases). V was cut by 6 bases and J by 7 bases, with 21 bases left in between. The CDR3 extends over 15 amino acids. The CDR3 sequence: CASSNSPGHTGGYTF. Written as DNA, the CDR3 is TGTGCCAGCAGCAACTCTCCGGGACACACTGGTGGCTACACCTTC.

The V and J genes are TRBV4-3 and TRBJ1-4; D is undetermined. From germline, CDR1 is LGHNA and CDR2 YSLEER. V was shortened by 3 bases and J by 6 bases, with 17 bases between the two germline ends. This CDR3 contains 16 residues. The CDR3 sequence is CASSHRGRTVDEKLFF. Written as DNA, the CDR3 is TGCGCCAGCAGCCATCGCGGACGGACCGTGGATGAAAAACTGTTTTTT.

This clonotype was seen a few times. This rearrangement joins TRBV7-2 to TRBJ1-1; tentatively, D is TRBD1 (6 bases). Germline loops: CDR1 SGHTA, CDR2 FQGNSA. The V end was cut by 1 base, the J end by 0 bases, with 15 bases between. The length of the CDR3 is 17 residues. The DNA of the CDR3 is TGTGCCAGCAGCTTAGTGTATGGGGGGCGATTGAACACTGAAGCTTTCTTT. Its protein is CASSLVYGGRLNTEAFF.

This clonotype came up a few times. The CDR3: CSARDESGNTIYF. The CDR3 DNA is TGCAGTGCTAGAGATGAATCTGGAAACACCATATATTTT. This chain uses TRBV20-1 with TRBJ1-3, with unresolved D. The CDR3 spans 13 residues. Trimming cost V 0 bases and J 1 base, with 4 bases left between them. Germline V gives CDR1 DFQATT, CDR2 SNEGSKA (reference sequence).

The V gene is TRBV6-2 or TRBV6-3, the J gene TRBJ2-7; D not resolved. In germline, CDR1 is MNHEY, CDR2 SVGEGT. Trimming took off 3 bases at V and 4 bases at J, with 13 bases between the two ends. CDR3 length equals 14 residues. The CDR3 protein is CASSYTLRVYEQYF. The CDR3 bases are TGTGCCAGCAGTTATACCCTCCGAGTATACGAGCAGTACTTC.

The genes are TRBV7-2 and TRBJ2-1, with D perhaps matching TRBD1 or TRBD2 (5 bases each). The germline V gene encodes CDR1 SGHTA and CDR2 FQGNSA. The CDR3 totals 15 residues. Between the trimmed V and J ends, which lost 5 bases and 3 bases, there was a span of 14 bases. CDR3 protein: CASSPGTVVYNEQFF. The DNA for the CDR3 is TGTGCCAGCAGCCCCGGGACGGTAGTCTACAATGAGCAGTTCTTC.

In this sample, this clonotype turned up a few times. V gene TRBV5-4 combines with J gene TRBJ1-1, with D perhaps matching TRBD1 (5 bases). CDR1 is SGHNT and CDR2 is YYREEE in the germline V gene (reference sequence). This CDR3 contains 13 residues. The V gene lost 6 bases and the J gene lost 10 bases, with 19 bases spanning the gap. This CDR3 is CASNEWGGERAFF. The CDR3 DNA reads TGTGCCAGCAACGAATGGGGGGGGGAGAGAGCTTTCTTT. The full variable domain, in which reference TRBV5-4 and TRBJ1-1 provide the parts outside the CDR3, is ETGVTQSPTHLIKTRGQQVTLRCSSQSGHNTVSWYQQALGQGPQFIFQYYREEENGRGNFPPRFSGLQFPNYSSELNVNALELDDSALYLCASNEWGGERAFFGQGTRLTVV.

This chain joins TRBV6-2 or TRBV6-3 and TRBJ1-5, with no clear D. Trimming removed 0 bases at V and 5 bases at J, with 8 bases between. Germline V lookup: CDR1 MNHEY, CDR2 SVGEGT. The CDR3 has 14 amino acids. In DNA form, the CDR3 reads TGTGCCAGCAGTTACTCGACTGGATATCAGCCCCAGCATTTT. It translates to CASSYSTGYQPQHF.

This rearrangement joins TRBV24-1 to TRBJ2-1; D may be TRBD2 (7 bases). This CDR3 contains 14 residues. Germline V gene lookup returns CDR1 KGHDR and CDR2 SFDVKD. With 0 bases removed from V and 8 bases from J, the gap between germline ends came to 10 bases. The CDR3 coding sequence is TGTGCCACCAGTGATTTGAGGCGGGGGCATGAGCAGTTCTTC. Protein: CATSDLRRGHEQFF.

The V call is TRBV4-3, the J call TRBJ1-4; D gene uncertain. Between the trimmed V and J ends, which lost 0 bases and 7 bases, there was a span of 6 bases. Germline V CDR1 and CDR2: LGHNA, YSLEER. The CDR3 covers 13 residues. This CDR3 reads CASSQDAGEKLFF. In nucleotides, the CDR3 is TGCGCCAGCAGCCAAGATGCTGGTGAAAAACTGTTTTTT.

The chain joins TRBV20-1 to TRBJ1-2; 8 bases are shared with TRBD1. V shed 1 base, J shed 2 bases, and the junction held 3 bases outside the gene matches. Germline assignment: CDR1 DFQATT and CDR2 SNEGSKA (reference sequence). The CDR3 covers 14 residues. The CDR3 sequence is CSARGRQGNYGYTF. The CDR3 DNA follows: TGCAGTGCTAGAGGCCGACAGGGGAACTATGGCTACACCTTC.

Concerning this clonotype itself: Sequence at one end of the junction differs from germline and may be a read error. The chain employs TRBV7-7 and TRBJ1-5; D gene ambiguous. Looked up from germline, CDR1 is SSHAT and CDR2 is FNYEAQ (reference sequence). The CDR3 runs 17 residues. CDR3 DNA sequence: TGTGCTAGCAGCTTATTAGGGTCGGTCAATAGCAATCAGCCCCAGCATTTT. Protein sequence: CASSLLGSVNSNQPQHF.

The chain employs TRBV20-1 and TRBJ2-7, with TRBD2 identical over 7 bases. J lost 5 bases, V lost 5 bases, and 12 bases had no gene match. This CDR3 comprises 14 residues. From germline, CDR1 is DFQATT and CDR2 SNEGSKA (reference sequence). CDR3 region: CSAPPGGGSHEQYF. For the CDR3, the DNA is TGCAGTGCTCCCCCGGGAGGAGGAAGCCACGAGCAGTACTTC.

A few counts support this clonotype. The chain couples TRBV6-2 or TRBV6-3 to TRBJ2-5, with D perhaps matching TRBD2 (7 bases). V was trimmed by 6 bases and J by 1 base, leaving 18 bases between them. The CDR3 is 16 amino acids. Germline V lookup: CDR1 MNHEY, CDR2 SVGEGT. This CDR3 is CASRISGTTGQETQYF. The CDR3 coding sequence is TGTGCCAGCAGAATAAGCGGGACAACCGGCCAAGAGACCCAGTACTTC.